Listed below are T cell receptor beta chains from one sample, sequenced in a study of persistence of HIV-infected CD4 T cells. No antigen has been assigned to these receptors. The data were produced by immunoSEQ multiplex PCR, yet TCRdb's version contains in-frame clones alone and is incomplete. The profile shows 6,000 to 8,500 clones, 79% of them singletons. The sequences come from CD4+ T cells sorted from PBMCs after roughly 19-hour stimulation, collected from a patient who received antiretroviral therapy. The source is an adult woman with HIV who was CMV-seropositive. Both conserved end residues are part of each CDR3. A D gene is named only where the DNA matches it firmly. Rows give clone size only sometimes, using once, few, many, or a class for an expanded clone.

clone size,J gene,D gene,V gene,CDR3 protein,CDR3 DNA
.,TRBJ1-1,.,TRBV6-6,CASSYSQARSYEAFF,TGTGCCAGCAGTTACTCGCAGGCCAGGTCCTATGAAGCTTTCTTT
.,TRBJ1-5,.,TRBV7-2,CASSLGGKRVQPQHF,TGTGCCAGCAGCTTGGGCGGAAAAAGGGTTCAGCCCCAGCATTTT
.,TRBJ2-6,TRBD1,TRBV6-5,CASSSGTVGANVLTF,TGTGCCAGCAGCTCCGGGACAGTCGGGGCCAACGTCCTGACTTTC
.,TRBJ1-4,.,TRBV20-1,CSASLREKLFF,TGCAGTGCTAGTCTTCGGGAAAAACTGTTTTTT
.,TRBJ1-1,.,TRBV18,CASSPQDGGSEAFF,TGTGCCAGCTCACCTCAGGACGGTGGGAGTGAAGCTTTCTTT
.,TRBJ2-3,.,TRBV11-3,CASSSGLGTDTQYF,TGTGCCAGCAGCTCGGGGTTGGGCACAGATACGCAGTATTTT
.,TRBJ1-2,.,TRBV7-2,CASSLGPRRGYGYTF,TGTGCCAGCAGCTTAGGCCCCCGGAGGGGCTATGGCTACACCTTC
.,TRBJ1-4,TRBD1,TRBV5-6,CASSEETGYLGKLFF,TGTGCCAGCAGCGAAGAGACAGGGTATCTCGGAAAACTGTTTTTT
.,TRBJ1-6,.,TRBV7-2,CASSRGSSYNSPLHF,TGTGCCAGCAGTAGAGGGAGTTCCTATAATTCACCCCTCCACTTT
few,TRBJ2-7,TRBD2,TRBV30,CAWSGGGGGEYEQYF,TGTGCCTGGAGTGGAGGAGGCGGGGGGGAATACGAGCAGTACTTC
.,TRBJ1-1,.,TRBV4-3,CASSQEATGVGNTEAFF,TGCGCCAGCAGCCAAGAGGCGACCGGGGTGGGGAACACTGAAGCTTTCTTT
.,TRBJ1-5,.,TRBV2,CASSRERNEYQPQHF,TGTGCCAGTTCTCGGGAGAGGAACGAGTATCAGCCCCAGCATTTT
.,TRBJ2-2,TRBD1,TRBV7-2,CASSSTGTETGELFF,TGTGCCAGCAGCTCGACCGGGACAGAGACCGGGGAGCTGTTTTTT
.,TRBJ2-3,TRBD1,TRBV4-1,CASSQGTVRVDTQYF,TGCGCCAGCAGCCAGGGGACAGTTCGGGTGGATACGCAGTATTTT
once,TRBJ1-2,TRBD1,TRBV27,CASSLQRGQGNYGYTF,TGTGCCAGCAGTTTACAACGGGGACAGGGGAACTATGGCTACACCTTC
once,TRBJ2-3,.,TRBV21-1,CASSKDGVTDTQYF,TGTGCCAGCAGCAAAGACGGGGTCACAGATACGCAGTATTTT
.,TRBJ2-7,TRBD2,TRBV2,CASSTHETPSGSVNEQYF,TGTGCCAGCAGCACCCACGAGACACCTAGCGGGAGTGTTAACGAGCAGTACTTC
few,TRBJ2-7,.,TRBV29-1,CSVEERTGSRYEQYF,TGCAGCGTTGAAGAGAGAACAGGGTCCCGCTACGAGCAGTACTTC
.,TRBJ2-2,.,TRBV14,CASSQVIRTGELFF,TGTGCCAGCAGCCAAGTAATTCGGACCGGGGAGCTGTTTTTT
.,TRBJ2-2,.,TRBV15,CATSSVGGIGELFF,TGTGCCACCAGCAGTGTAGGGGGAATCGGGGAGCTGTTTTTT
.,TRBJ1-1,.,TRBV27,CASWRLNTEAFF,TGTGCCAGTTGGAGATTGAACACTGAAGCTTTCTTT
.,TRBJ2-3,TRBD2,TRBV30,CAWSKPTSGYTDTQYF,TGTGCCTGGAGTAAGCCCACTAGCGGATACACAGATACGCAGTATTTT
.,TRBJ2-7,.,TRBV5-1,CASSAQGATVDEQYF,TGCGCCAGCAGCGCCCAGGGTGCGACTGTGGACGAGCAGTACTTC
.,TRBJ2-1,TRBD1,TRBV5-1,CASSPWTGSYNEQFF,TGCGCCAGCAGCCCCTGGACAGGGTCCTACAATGAGCAGTTCTTC
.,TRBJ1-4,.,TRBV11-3,CASSPNPGYGTNEKLFF,TGTGCCAGCAGCCCAAACCCGGGGTACGGAACTAATGAAAAACTGTTTTTT
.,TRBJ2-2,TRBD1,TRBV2,CASSARDRHTGELFF,TGTGCCAGCAGTGCCCGGGACAGACACACCGGGGAGCTGTTTTTT